These 26 T cell receptor beta chains originate from one sample sequenced in a study of T cells after yellow fever vaccination. TCRdb reprocessed the 5' RACE reads with MiXCR, giving one entry per CDR3 protein. The table records about 330,000 distinct CDR3 sequences, around 7.3% of them present only once. The sample consisted of PBMCs, taken roughly 45 days after the first yellow fever vaccination. The receptors originated from a man between 18 and 29 years old who received the YFV17D yellow fever vaccine.

V is TRBV7-2 and J is TRBJ2-5; 9 nucleotides match TRBD1. This CDR3 is 14 amino acids long. With V trimmed by 5 bases and J by 4 bases, 5 bases remained unmatched. From germline, CDR1 is SGHTA and CDR2 FQGNSA. CDR3 DNA: TGTGCCAGCAGCGTGGGACAGGGAACAGAGACCCAGTACTTC. Residues: CASSVGQGTETQYF.

V and J are TRBV6-1 and TRBJ2-5; 11 bases match TRBD2. The trim removed 6 bases at V and 2 bases at J, leaving 17 bases unmatched. Germline CDR1 MNHNS, CDR2 SASEGT. The CDR3 length is 19 residues. This chain's CDR3 is CASRITSGGSRRMQETQYF. The CDR3 DNA reads as TGTGCCAGCAGGATCACTAGCGGGGGTTCCCGACGGATGCAAGAGACCCAGTACTTC.

V is TRBV6-5 and J is TRBJ2-7, with D possibly matching TRBD2 (6 bases). This CDR3 is 14 amino acids long. Germline-derived CDR1 and CDR2 are MNHEY and SVGAGI. V was shortened by 3 bases and J by 6 bases, with 15 bases between the two germline ends. This CDR3 reads CASSYRRAGSEQYV. The CDR3 DNA follows: TGTGCCAGCAGTTATCGGAGGGCAGGTTCCGAGCAGTACGTC.

V usage is TRBV3-1 and J usage is TRBJ1-1; TRBD1 is a possible D gene (5 bases). Deletions cut 4 bases from V and 10 bases from J, with 13 bases between. The V gene's germline CDR1 is LGHDT and CDR2 YNNKEL (reference sequence). The CDR3 consists of 12 residues. The DNA for the CDR3 is TGTGCCAGCAGCCGACTAGGGGAGGGAGCTTTCTTT. Its protein product is CASSRLGEGAFF.

In its sample, this clonotype was seen a few times. The chain carries TRBV7-2 and TRBJ2-5; D gene ambiguous. V lost 1 base and J lost 0, with 3 bases in between. This CDR3 has 13 residues. Germline V gene lookup returns CDR1 SGHTA and CDR2 FQGNSA. CDR3 DNA sequence: TGTGCCAGCAGCTTAGACAACCAAGAGACCCAGTACTTC. Protein product: CASSLDNQETQYF.

The chain combines TRBV6-2 or TRBV6-3 with TRBJ1-6; unclear D gene. V gave up 7 bases and J gave up 8 bases, with 12 bases separating them. The CDR3 spans 13 residues. Germline V gene lookup returns CDR1 MNHEY and CDR2 SVGEGT. CDR3 amino acids: CASTKGTYSPLHF. As DNA, the CDR3 is TGTGCCAGCACCAAGGGTACCTATTCACCCCTCCACTTT.

In its sample, this clonotype was seen a few times. This chain links TRBV18 with TRBJ2-2, with D tentatively TRBD2 (5 bases). The CDR3 is 16 amino acids. Germline CDR1 is KGHSH and CDR2 is LQKENI. Trimming shortened V by 2 bases and J by 4 bases, and 14 bases separated the two germline ends. CDR3 region: CASSPTVLEGTGELFF. CDR3 in DNA: TGTGCCAGCTCACCAACGGTCTTAGAGGGCACCGGGGAGCTGTTTTTT.

The sample holds a few counts of this clonotype. This chain connects TRBV6-2 or TRBV6-3 to TRBJ1-5; D might be TRBD1 (6 bases). This CDR3 region has 13 residues. V shed 4 bases and J shed 5 bases, with 9 bases lying between them. The V gene's germline CDR1 is MNHEY and CDR2 SVGEGT. CDR3 region: CASSWTDHQPQHF. The DNA for the CDR3 is TGTGCCAGCAGTTGGACAGACCATCAGCCCCAGCATTTT.

This clonotype has more than one count but fewer than ten. The chain carries TRBV15 and TRBJ2-5; D is perhaps TRBD2 (6 bases). The V and J ends lost 3 bases and 1 base respectively, with 15 bases between them. Germline V CDR1 and CDR2: LNHNV, YYDKDF (reference sequence). The length of the CDR3 is 16 residues. This chain's CDR3 is CATSSVVGGLQETQYF. The CDR3 bases are TGTGCCACCAGCAGCGTAGTTGGAGGGCTCCAAGAGACCCAGTACTTC.

J is TRBJ2-5 and V is TRBV5-3, with 8 bases identical to TRBD2. TRBV5-3 is placed among ORFs of uncertain function. The CDR3 length is 17 residues. With V trimmed by 6 bases and J by 0 bases, 13 bases remained unmatched. CDR3 region: CARITKPRGGHQETQYF. As DNA, the CDR3 is TGTGCCAGAATCACCAAACCCCGCGGGGGGCACCAAGAGACCCAGTACTTC.

The chain links TRBV6-5 to TRBJ2-3; D is ambiguous. V shed 3 bases and J shed 5 bases, with 12 bases lying between them. Germline V gives CDR1 MNHEY, CDR2 SVGAGI. This CDR3 has 14 amino acids. CDR3 residues: CASSYDPNGDTQYF. CDR3 nucleotides: TGTGCCAGCAGTTATGACCCAAATGGAGATACGCAGTATTTT.

The rearrangement links TRBV12-3 or TRBV12-4 to TRBJ1-5; 7 nucleotides line up with TRBD1. With 5 bases clipped from V and 7 bases from J, the junction kept 17 bases outside the gene matches. CDR3 length: 17 residues. CDR3 protein: CASSLDRSSYSGQPQHF. In DNA, the CDR3 is TGTGCCAGCAGTCTGGACAGGTCCTCTTACTCAGGACAGCCCCAGCATTTT.

The CDR3 loop reads CASSQGAGDYNEQFF. The CDR3 DNA reads as TGTGCCAGCAGCCAAGGTGCGGGGGACTACAATGAGCAGTTCTTC. The gene calls are TRBV3-1 and TRBJ2-1; TRBD2 matches 7 bases. V trimming: 1 base; J trimming: 3 bases; junction bases outside the gene matches: 3. The CDR3 length is 15 residues. Germline-derived CDR1 and CDR2 are LGHDT and YNNKEL (reference sequence).

A few counts support this clonotype. The genes are TRBV7-2 and TRBJ1-2, with D possibly TRBD1 on 6 matching bases. Germline V lookup: CDR1 SGHTA, CDR2 FQGNSA. V dropped 7 bases and J dropped 8 bases, with 14 bases sitting between them. The CDR3 length is 12 residues. The CDR3 bases are TGTGCCAGCACCGGGACAAGGTGGGGCTACACCTTC. Its protein is CASTGTRWGYTF.

This clonotype has just a few counts. The gene calls are TRBV29-1 and TRBJ1-1; D unclear. This CDR3 has 13 residues. Germline V lookup: CDR1 SQVTM, CDR2 ANQGSEA. Trimming shortened V by 3 bases and J by 4 bases, and 12 bases separated the two germline ends. The CDR3: CSVDKGRATEAFF. In DNA form, the CDR3 reads TGCAGCGTTGATAAGGGAAGGGCCACTGAAGCTTTCTTT. Based on the CDR3 plus reference TRBV29-1 and TRBJ1-1, the full variable domain is SAVISQKPSRDICQRGTSLTIQCQVDSQVTMMFWYRQQPGQSLTLIATANQGSEATYESGFVIDKFPISRPNLTFSTLTVSNMSPEDSSIYLCSVDKGRATEAFFGQGTRLTVV.

The chain couples TRBV7-9 to TRBJ1-1, with 8 positions matching TRBD1. This CDR3 is built from 15 residues. Losses at the gene ends were 4 bases for V and 1 base for J; bases not matched to a gene: 5. CDR1 and CDR2 (germline): SEHNR, FQNEAQ (reference sequence). Here the CDR3 reads CASSSGQGTNTEAFF. DNA for the CDR3: TGTGCCAGCAGCTCAGGACAGGGAACGAACACTGAAGCTTTCTTT.

This clonotype was seen ten or more times. The chain links TRBV23-1 to TRBJ2-7; tentative D call: TRBD2 (5 bases). TRBV23-1 is filed as an ORF, its function uncertain. This CDR3 spans 14 amino acids. V lost 6 bases to trimming and J lost 4 bases, with 16 bases between them. The CDR3 sequence is CASSRFTGKYEQYF. CDR3 nucleotides: TGCGCCAGCAGCCGTTTCACGGGGAAATACGAGCAGTACTTC.

This clonotype occurred a few times. This chain joins TRBV5-1 and TRBJ2-5, with D uncertain. The V gene's germline CDR1 is SGHRS and CDR2 YFSETQ. The CDR3 loop spans 12 amino acids. With 4 bases removed from V and 5 bases from J, the gap between germline ends came to 9 bases. In nucleotides, the CDR3 is TGCGCCAGCAGCGCTTCTCTGGAGACCCAGTACTTC. This gives the protein CASSASLETQYF.

The CDR3 sequence is CASSHPASGGWETQYF. The CDR3 coding sequence is TGCGCCAGCAGCCATCCAGCTAGCGGGGGTTGGGAGACCCAGTACTTC. The chain is built from TRBV4-1 and TRBJ2-5; TRBD2 matches at 10 bases. Germline V gene data show CDR1 as MGHRA and CDR2 as YSYEKL. The junction had 9 bases not matched to a gene; V was cut back by 3 bases and J by 5 bases. This CDR3 spans 16 amino acids.

This clonotype has a count of ten or more. V and J are TRBV10-3 and TRBJ2-7, with D unclear. The CDR3 extends over 14 amino acids. Germline lookup yields CDR1 ENHRY and CDR2 SYGVKD. With 4 bases removed from V and 1 base from J, the gap between germline ends came to 11 bases. The CDR3 sequence is CAISAAQDSYEQYV. The CDR3 nucleotides read TGTGCCATCAGTGCGGCCCAGGATTCCTACGAGCAGTACGTC.

This clonotype was detected a few times. V is TRBV3-1 and J is TRBJ1-1; no clear D. CDR1 and CDR2 (germline): LGHDT, YNNKEL (reference sequence). V lost 0 bases and J lost 8, with 16 bases in between. The CDR3 totals 15 residues. The CDR3 spells CASSQDPLPWGEAFF. The DNA of the CDR3 is TGTGCCAGCAGCCAAGATCCGCTCCCGTGGGGAGAAGCTTTCTTT. Full variable domain (rest looked up from reference TRBV3-1 and TRBJ1-1): DTAVSQTPKYLVTQMGNDKSIKCEQNLGHDTMYWYKQDSKKFLKIMFSYNNKELIINETVPNRFSPKSPDKAHLNLHINSLELGDSAVYFCASSQDPLPWGEAFFGQGTRLTVV.

This clonotype was recorded a few times. This chain joins TRBV6-2 or TRBV6-3 and TRBJ2-7; TRBD1 agrees at 12 bases. The CDR3 is 15 residues long. Looked up from germline, CDR1 is MNHEY and CDR2 is SVGEGT. V dropped 6 bases and J dropped 6; count of bases not matched to a gene: 9. The CDR3 DNA sequence: TGTGCCAGCAGCAACCCGGGACAGGGGGCGCGCGAGCAGTACTTC. Its protein is CASSNPGQGAREQYF.

The chain has TRBV25-1 and TRBJ2-5; 7 bases line up with TRBD1. CDR3 length equals 14 residues. Germline CDR1 reads MGHDK; CDR2 reads SYGVNS. J gave up 7 bases and V 6 bases, and 11 bases lay outside the gene matches. CDR3 DNA: TGTGCCAGCAGCCTCGGGACAGCGAGCCGGACCCAGTACTTC. Protein sequence: CASSLGTASRTQYF.

The chain couples TRBV20-1 to TRBJ2-5; 14 nucleotides line up with TRBD2. This CDR3 spans 18 amino acids. Germline CDR1 is DFQATT and CDR2 is SNEGSKA (reference sequence). V lost 2 bases to trimming and J lost 5 bases; unmatched junction nucleotides: 13. The DNA for the CDR3 is TGCAGTGCTAGATCCCCCGGGACTAGCGGGGGCCCCGGGGAGACCCAGTACTTC. Amino acid sequence: CSARSPGTSGGPGETQYF.

This clonotype turned up a few times. Here the CDR3 reads CASSWPRGRASTDTQYF. CDR3 bases: TGCGCCAGCAGCTGGCCCCGCGGACGGGCTAGCACAGATACGCAGTATTTT. V is TRBV5-1 and J is TRBJ2-3, with D unclear. In germline, CDR1 is SGHRS, CDR2 YFSETQ. Trimming took 3 bases from V and 0 from J, leaving 17 bases between them. CDR3 length equals 17 residues.

The chain couples TRBV11-2 to TRBJ2-1, with D perhaps being TRBD1 or TRBD2 (6 bases each). Germline lookup yields CDR1 SGHAT and CDR2 FQNNGV. Trimming took 8 bases from V and 1 from J, leaving 18 bases between them. This CDR3 comprises 16 residues. The CDR3 sequence: CASGTVGGRSYNEQFF. CDR3 nucleotides: TGTGCCAGCGGGACGGTGGGGGGCCGATCCTACAATGAGCAGTTCTTC.